Listed below are T cell receptor beta chains from one sample, sequenced in a study of shared clonotypes between healthy human individuals. Here immunoSEQ multiplex PCR was the method, and the copy in TCRdb shows in-frame clones only, minus some. The sample holds roughly 2.1 million clones; approximately 94% are singletons and the top ten take more than 1.5%. The material sequenced was naive CD8+ T cells from PBMCs. Every receptor here comes from a man younger than 35 in good health. Some clones in this sample may be carry-over from other donors' samples. Both conserved end residues are part of each CDR3. D genes are given only for firm matches. Expanded clones are given a class, and other clones once, few, many or no size at all.

>TRBD2|TRBJ2-7|.|15|TRBV28
TGTGCCAGCAGCACCGGGACTAGCGGGGCCTACGAGCAGTACTTC
CASSTGTSGAYEQYF
>.|TRBJ2-7|.|13|TRBV7-9
TGTGCCAGCAGCTTAGGTTCCGGGAACGAGCAGTACTTC
CASSLGSGNEQYF
>TRBD1|TRBJ2-7|.|15|TRBV27
TGTGCCAGCATGTCCCCGGGACAGGGATCCTACGAGCAGTACTTC
CASMSPGQGSYEQYF
>TRBD2|TRBJ2-7|.|17|TRBV29-1
TGCAGCGTTGAAGAGAAAACTAGCGGGAGGGGAACCTACGAGCAGTACTTC
CSVEEKTSGRGTYEQYF
>.|TRBJ1-5|.|13|TRBV29-1
TGCAGCGTCACTACAGGCTACAATCAGCCCCAGCATTTT
CSVTTGYNQPQHF
>.|TRBJ1-2|.|14|TRBV6-6
TGTGCCAGCAGTTATGGGGAGGGTAACTATGGCTACACCTTC
CASSYGEGNYGYTF
>.|TRBJ1-2|.|15|TRBV28
TGTGCCAGCAGGAGACTGAGGACCTTTAACTATGGCTACACCTTC
CASRRLRTFNYGYTF
>.|TRBJ1-1|.|14|TRBV6-1
TGTGCCAGCAGTGAATTCGGGGTGGGCACTGAAGCTTTCTTT
CASSEFGVGTEAFF
>TRBD2|TRBJ2-5|once|15|TRBV4-3
TGCGCCAGCAGCCAAGAGGTTGGACTAGCGGCCCAGACCTACTTC
CASSQEVGLAAQTYF
>.|TRBJ1-3|.|17|TRBV7-2
TGTGCCAGCAGCCCCCCGTTGTCATCTCTCTCTGGAAACACCATATATTTT
CASSPPLSSLSGNTIYF
>.|TRBJ1-2|.|11|TRBV29-1
TGCAGCGCTCAGGGTGACTATGGCTACACCTTC
CSAQGDYGYTF
>TRBD1|TRBJ2-7|.|14|TRBV15
TGTGCCACCAGCAGTGACAGGGGGGCCTACGAGCAGTACTTC
CATSSDRGAYEQYF
>.|TRBJ2-6|.|16|TRBV5-4
TGTGCCAGCAGCTTGGGGCAGGCCGCTGGGGCCAACGTCCTGACTTTC
CASSLGQAAGANVLTF
>TRBD2|TRBJ2-5|.|15|TRBV6-1
TGTGCCAGCAGTGAACGACTAGCGGGAGACCGGGAGCAGTACTTC
CASSERLAGDREQYF
>TRBD1|TRBJ1-5|.|16|TRBV18
TGTGCCAGCTCACCATCTACAGGGGACAGCAATCAGCCCCAGCATTTT
CASSPSTGDSNQPQHF
>TRBD2|TRBJ2-2|.|17|TRBV9
TGTGCCAGCAGCGTACCCCGCACTAGCGATGACACCGGGGAGCTGTTTTTT
CASSVPRTSDDTGELFF
>TRBD1|TRBJ2-2|.|14|TRBV5-6
TGTGCCAGCACCAGGGGGTTCGGCACCGGGGAGCTGTTTTTT
CASTRGFGTGELFF
>.|TRBJ1-5|once|14|TRBV19
TGTGCCAGTAGTACCCCTCGTTGGGGAGGGGCCCAGCATTTT
CASSTPRWGGAQHF
>TRBD2|TRBJ2-1|.|14|TRBV29-1
TGCAGCGTGGCCGGGACTAGCGGTTACAATGAGCAGTTCTTC
CSVAGTSGYNEQFF
>.|TRBJ2-7|.|15|TRBV19
TGTGCCAGTAGTATAGGAAGGGACGGAACCTACGAGCAGTACTTC
CASSIGRDGTYEQYF
>.|TRBJ2-2|.|16|TRBV4-1
TGCGCCAGCAGCCAACGCGGGACACCGAACACCGGGGAGCTGTTTTTT
CASSQRGTPNTGELFF
>TRBD2|TRBJ2-2|.|16|TRBV7-9
TGTGCCAGCAGCCTCCCACTAGCGGGAGTCGCCGGGGAGCTGTTTTTT
CASSLPLAGVAGELFF
>.|TRBJ2-2|.|15|TRBV6-6
TGTGCCAGCAGTTATTTCGACAGGCACACCGGGGAGCTGTTTTTT
CASSYFDRHTGELFF
>.|TRBJ1-6|.|12|TRBV7-9
TGTGCCATCCGGGAGCCGAATTCACCCCTCCACTTT
CAIREPNSPLHF
>.|TRBJ1-4|.|14|TRBV28
TGTGCCAGCAGTTTCGGGCAGGGACATGAAAAACTGTTTTTT
CASSFGQGHEKLFF
>.|TRBJ1-1|.|13|TRBV14
TGTGCCAGCAGCCAAAGTCTTAGCACTGAAGCTTTCTTT
CASSQSLSTEAFF
>TRBD2|TRBJ2-7|.|13|TRBV7-6
TGTGCCAGCAGCACGAGCGGGGTGGGAGAGCAGTACTTC
CASSTSGVGEQYF
>.|TRBJ1-2|.|16|TRBV9
TGTGCCAGCAGCGTAGCCCGGGCAGGCACTAACTATGGCTACACCTTC
CASSVARAGTNYGYTF
>.|TRBJ1-2|.|13|TRBV27
TGTGCCAGCAGTTTTCAGGGTACCTATGGCTACACCTTC
CASSFQGTYGYTF
>TRBD1|TRBJ2-7|once|15|TRBV29-1
TGCAGCGTTGAACGCCGGGACAGCCTCTCCTACGAGCAGTACTTC
CSVERRDSLSYEQYF
>TRBD2|TRBJ2-1|.|18|TRBV11-2
TGTGCCAGCAGCTTAGCCGTTAGCGGGAGGTCTCTGTTGGATGAGCAGTTCTTC
CASSLAVSGRSLLDEQFF
>.|TRBJ2-5|.|15|TRBV2
TGTGCCAGCAGTGAAGGCAGGTCCCTGCAAGAGACCCAGTACTTC
CASSEGRSLQETQYF
>.|TRBJ1-2|.|13|TRBV28
TGTGCCAGCAGTCCTCGGGAGCCGGGGGGCTACACCTTC
CASSPREPGGYTF
>.|TRBJ2-7|.|12|TRBV2
TGTGCCAGCCTGGACAGCCCCTACGAGCAGTACTTC
CASLDSPYEQYF
>TRBD2|TRBJ2-3|.|15|TRBV28
TGTGCCAGCAGTTTACTAGCGGGAGCTCTAGATACGCAGTATTTT
CASSLLAGALDTQYF
>TRBD1|TRBJ1-1|.|14|TRBV2
TGTGCCAGCAGTGAAGTTTCGGCAGGGGGCTGGGCTTTCTTT
CASSEVSAGGWAFF
>.|TRBJ1-5|.|15|TRBV28
TGTGCCAGCAGTTTGATCGTGGAACTTGGACAGCCCCAGCATTTT
CASSLIVELGQPQHF
>.|TRBJ2-7|.|15|TRBV29-1
TGCAGCGTTCGTGGGGGGCGGGATGGGTCCTACGAGCAGTACTTC
CSVRGGRDGSYEQYF
>TRBD1|TRBJ2-7|once|18|TRBV14
TGTGCCAGCAGCTCGGGACAGGCTCTAATGGGGCGCTTGGGGGAGCAGTACTTC
CASSSGQALMGRLGEQYF
>TRBD1|TRBJ2-1|.|15|TRBV11-2
TGTGCCAGCAGCTTACAACAGGGGCGTTACAATGAGCAGTTCTTC
CASSLQQGRYNEQFF
>.|TRBJ1-2|.|11|TRBV7-9
TGTGCCAGCAGGGCCAACTATGGCTACACCTTC
CASRANYGYTF
>.|TRBJ2-7|.|17|TRBV25-1
TGTGCCACCGAACCGGGACACTGGACCATGGGCGCCTACGAGCAGTACTTC
CATEPGHWTMGAYEQYF
>.|TRBJ1-2|.|11|TRBV4-1
TGCGCCAGCAGCCAAGGCAATGGCTACACCTTC
CASSQGNGYTF
>.|TRBJ2-3|.|12|TRBV27
TGTGCCAGCAGTTTAGGTCTCGATACGCAGTATTTT
CASSLGLDTQYF
>.|TRBJ2-7|few|12|TRBV10-3
TGTGCCATCAGTGAGTCACGGGACGAGCAGTACTTC
CAISESRDEQYF
>.|TRBJ2-7|once|13|TRBV7-9
TGTGCCAGCAGCTTAACCCGGGACATCGAGCAGTACTTC
CASSLTRDIEQYF
>.|TRBJ1-1|.|13|TRBV27
TGTGCCAGCAGTGGATTTCTAGGCACTGAAGCTTTCTTT
CASSGFLGTEAFF
>.|TRBJ1-5|.|13|TRBV19
TGTGCCAGTAGTATTAACGGGGGGCAGCCCCAGCATTTT
CASSINGGQPQHF
>.|TRBJ1-1|.|15|TRBV7-9
TGTGCCAGCAGCTTCCAGGGACGCAAGATAACTGAAGCTTTCTTT
CASSFQGRKITEAFF
>.|TRBJ2-3|.|13|TRBV14
TGTGCCAGCAGCGGATCTCGCACAGATACGCAGTATTTT
CASSGSRTDTQYF
>.|TRBJ2-1|.|13|TRBV29-1
TGCAGCGTTGATACGGGTCCCTACAATGAGCAGTTCTTC
CSVDTGPYNEQFF
>.|TRBJ1-5|.|14|TRBV11-2
TGTGCCAGCAGCTTAGGGGCGGGGCATCAGCCCCAGCATTTT
CASSLGAGHQPQHF